Sequencing of this T cell receptor beta chain was carried out in a study of T cell repertoires in cytomegalovirus infection (dated by TCRdb to between 2018 and 2020). About the investigation overall: Peptide stimulations targeted recently identified HLA-C-restricted CMV epitopes, whose presentation resists viral immunomodulation, together with well-studied HLA-B-restricted epitopes. Donor HLA type was relevant to the analysis, as public TCR beta signatures indicated carriage of CMV infection together with the matching HLA type. General study outcomes and caveats: In both this cohort and an independent cohort of more than 350 donors, the cumulative frequency of public TCR beta family members distinguished carriers of CMV infection plus the relevant HLA type. The ex vivo response was dominated by HLA-C-restricted CMV-specific TCR beta clonotypes, which also provided the single most frequent clonotype in two of eight donors.

Details on this clonotype: The antigen it binds to is not known. Nothing much larger sits one base from this clone, and base qualities are not available.

TCRdb shows the sequencer as Illumina HiSeq 1500. TCRdb itself trimmed the public reads at Q25 with fastp, ran MiXCR and retained productive beta chains. For every CDR3 protein sequence, its rows merge into one entry that carries the most common genes and DNA. In this sample the table shows around 300,000 distinct CDR3 sequences, around 25% of which occur a single time. Jointly, the top ten make up 10% to 15% of the sample. Per the publication, the treatment or condition label means: in vitro stimulation with specific CMV peptide epitopes to enrich CMV-specific T cells. The TCR was taken from a human donor in good health (CMV status not recorded). Some clones in this sample may be carry-over from other donors' samples. Source: cultured PBMCs, taken from culture after CMV antigen stimulation.

The CDR3 protein is CASSDRDRGYKAFF. The DNA sequence reads TGTGCCAGCAGCGACCGGGACAGGGGGTATAAAGCTTTCTTT. The chain was built from TRBV7-9 and TRBJ1-1; the junction holds 11 bases that match TRBD1. CDR1 and CDR2 are read off the germline V gene (reference sequence) as SEHNR and FQNEAQ. Trimming leaves V shorter by 5 bases and J shorter by 9 bases, with the junction holding 8 bases beyond the gene matches. From cysteine to phenylalanine, the CDR3 is 14 amino acids long. Only CDR3 DNA remains: 42 bases, in frame from the first base.